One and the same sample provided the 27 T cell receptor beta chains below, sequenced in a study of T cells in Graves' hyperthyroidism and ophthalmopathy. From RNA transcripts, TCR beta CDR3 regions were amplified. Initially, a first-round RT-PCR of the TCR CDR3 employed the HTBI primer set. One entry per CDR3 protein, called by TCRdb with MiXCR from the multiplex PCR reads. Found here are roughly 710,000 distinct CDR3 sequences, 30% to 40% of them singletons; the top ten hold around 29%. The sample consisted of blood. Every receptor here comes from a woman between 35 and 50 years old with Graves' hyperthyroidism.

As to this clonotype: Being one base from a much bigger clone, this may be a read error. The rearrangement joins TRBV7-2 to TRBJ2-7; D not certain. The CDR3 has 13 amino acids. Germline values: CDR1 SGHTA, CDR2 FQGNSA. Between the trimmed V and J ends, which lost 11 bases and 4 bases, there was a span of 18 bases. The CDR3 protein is CASAPTDEYEQYF. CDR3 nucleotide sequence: TGTGCCTCTGCTCCAACAGATGAGTACGAGCAGTACTTC.

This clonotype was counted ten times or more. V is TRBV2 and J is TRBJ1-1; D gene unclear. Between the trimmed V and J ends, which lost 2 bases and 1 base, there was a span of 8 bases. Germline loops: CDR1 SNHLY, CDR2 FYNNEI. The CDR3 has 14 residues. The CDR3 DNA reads TGTGCCAGCAGTGAAACCGGTGGGAACACTGAAGCTTTCTTT. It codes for CASSETGGNTEAFF. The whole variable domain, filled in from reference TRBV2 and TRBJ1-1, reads EPEVTQTPSHQVTQMGQEVILRCVPISNHLYFYWYRQILGQKVEFLVSFYNNEISEKSEIFDDQFSVERPDGSNFTLKIRSTKLEDSAMYFCASSETGGNTEAFFGQGTRLTVV.

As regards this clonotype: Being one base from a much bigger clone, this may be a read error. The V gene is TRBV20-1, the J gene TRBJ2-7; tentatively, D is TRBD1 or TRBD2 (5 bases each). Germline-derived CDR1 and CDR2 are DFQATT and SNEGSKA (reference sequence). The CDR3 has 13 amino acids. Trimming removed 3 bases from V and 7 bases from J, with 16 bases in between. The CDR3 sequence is CSASHRDVGEQYF. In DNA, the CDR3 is TGCAGTGCTAGTCACCGGGACGTAGGAGAGCAGTACTTC.

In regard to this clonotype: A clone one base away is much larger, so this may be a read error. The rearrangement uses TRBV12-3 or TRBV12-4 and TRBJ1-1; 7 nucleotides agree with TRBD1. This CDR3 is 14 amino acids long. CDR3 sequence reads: CASHGQVQNTGAFF. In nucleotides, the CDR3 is TGTGCCAGTCATGGACAGGTCCAGAACACTGGAGCTTTCTTT.

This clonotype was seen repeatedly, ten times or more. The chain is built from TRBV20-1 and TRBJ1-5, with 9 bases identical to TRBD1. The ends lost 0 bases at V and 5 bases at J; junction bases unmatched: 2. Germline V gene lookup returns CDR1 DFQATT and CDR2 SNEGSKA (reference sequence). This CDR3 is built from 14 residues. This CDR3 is CSARDDRGDQPQHF. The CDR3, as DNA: TGCAGTGCTAGAGATGACAGGGGGGATCAGCCCCAGCATTTT.

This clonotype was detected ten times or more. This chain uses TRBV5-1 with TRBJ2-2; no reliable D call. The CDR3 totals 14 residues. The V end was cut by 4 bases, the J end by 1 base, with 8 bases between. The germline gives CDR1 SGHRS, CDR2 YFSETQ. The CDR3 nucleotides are TGCGCCAGCAGCCTAACCAGGAACACCGGGGAGCTGTTTTTT. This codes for CASSLTRNTGELFF.

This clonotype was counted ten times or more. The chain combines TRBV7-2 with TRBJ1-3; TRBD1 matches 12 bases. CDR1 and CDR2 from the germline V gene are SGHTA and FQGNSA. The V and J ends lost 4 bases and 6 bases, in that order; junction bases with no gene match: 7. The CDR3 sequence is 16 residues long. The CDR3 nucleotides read TGTGCCAGCAGCTCCCGGGACAGGGGGCTTGAAAACACCATATATTTT. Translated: CASSSRDRGLENTIYF.

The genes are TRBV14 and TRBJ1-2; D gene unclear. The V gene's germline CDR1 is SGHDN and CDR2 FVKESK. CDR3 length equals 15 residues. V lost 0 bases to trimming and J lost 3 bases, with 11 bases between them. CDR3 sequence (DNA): TGTGCCAGCAGCCAAGAGAGTGGAACTTACTATGGCTACACCTTC. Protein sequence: CASSQESGTYYGYTF.

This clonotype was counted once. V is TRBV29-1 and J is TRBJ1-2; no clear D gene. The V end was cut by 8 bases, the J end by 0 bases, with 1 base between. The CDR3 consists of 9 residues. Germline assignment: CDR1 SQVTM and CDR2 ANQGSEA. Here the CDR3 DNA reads TGCAGCACTAACTATGGCTACACCTTC. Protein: CSTNYGYTF.

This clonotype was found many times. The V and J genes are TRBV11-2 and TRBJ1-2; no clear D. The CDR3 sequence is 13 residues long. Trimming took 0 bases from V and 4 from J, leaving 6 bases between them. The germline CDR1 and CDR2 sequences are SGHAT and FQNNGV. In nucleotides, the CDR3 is TGTGCCAGCAGCTTAGAGTCAGCCTATGGCTACACCTTC. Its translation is CASSLESAYGYTF.

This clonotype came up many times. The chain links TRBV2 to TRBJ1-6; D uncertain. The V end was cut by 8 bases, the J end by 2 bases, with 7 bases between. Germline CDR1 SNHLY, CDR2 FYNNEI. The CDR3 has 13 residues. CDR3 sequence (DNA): TGTGCCAGCCAGCGGACCTATAATTCACCCCTCCACTTT. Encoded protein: CASQRTYNSPLHF.

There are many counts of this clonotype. In nucleotides, the CDR3 is TGTGCCAGTAGTAACCGACAGGGCCTAAACCCTGAAGCTTTCTTT. Translating gives CASSNRQGLNPEAFF. The chain recombines TRBV19 with TRBJ1-1, with TRBD1 matching 7 bases. This CDR3 comprises 15 residues. Looked up from germline, CDR1 is LNHDA and CDR2 is SQIVND (reference sequence). V shed 4 bases, J shed 6 bases, and the junction held 11 bases outside the gene matches. The variable domain in full, completed from reference TRBV19 and TRBJ1-1, reads DGGITQSPKYLFRKEGQNVTLSCEQNLNHDAMYWYRQDPGQGLRLIYYSQIVNDFQKGDIAEGYSVSREKKESFPLTVTSAQKNPTAFYLCASSNRQGLNPEAFFGQGTRLTVV.

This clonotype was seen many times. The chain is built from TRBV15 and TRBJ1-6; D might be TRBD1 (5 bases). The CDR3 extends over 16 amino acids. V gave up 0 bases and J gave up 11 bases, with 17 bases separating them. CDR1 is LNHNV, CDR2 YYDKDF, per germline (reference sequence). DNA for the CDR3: TGTGCCACCAGCAGAGATAAGGGCGGCCTGGGGGCACCCCTCCACTTT. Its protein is CATSRDKGGLGAPLHF.

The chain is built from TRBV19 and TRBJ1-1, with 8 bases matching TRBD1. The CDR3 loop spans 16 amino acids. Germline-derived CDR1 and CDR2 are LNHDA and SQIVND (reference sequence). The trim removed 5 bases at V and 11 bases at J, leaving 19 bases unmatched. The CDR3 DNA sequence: TGTGCCAGTAGTCAACCCCTCGGACAGGGCCCGACAGTGGCTTTCTTT. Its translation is CASSQPLGQGPTVAFF.

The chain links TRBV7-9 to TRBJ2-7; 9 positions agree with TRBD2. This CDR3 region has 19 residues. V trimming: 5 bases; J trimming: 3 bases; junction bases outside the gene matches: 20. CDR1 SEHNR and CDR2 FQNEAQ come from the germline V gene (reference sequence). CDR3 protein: CASSPREGLAGQVLYEQYF. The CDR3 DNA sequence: TGTGCCAGCAGCCCGAGAGAGGGACTAGCAGGCCAAGTACTCTACGAGCAGTACTTC.

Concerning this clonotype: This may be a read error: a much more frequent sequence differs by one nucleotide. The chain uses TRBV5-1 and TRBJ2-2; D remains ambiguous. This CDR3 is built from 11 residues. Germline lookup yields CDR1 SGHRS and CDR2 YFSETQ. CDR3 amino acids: CANSYSGELFF. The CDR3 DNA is TGCGCCAACAGCTACAGCGGGGAGCTGTTTTTT. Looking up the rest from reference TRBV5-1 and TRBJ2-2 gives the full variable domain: KAGVTQTPRYLIKTRGQQVTLSCSPISGHRSVSWYQQTPGQGLQFLFEYFSETQRNKGNFPGRFSGRQFSNSRSEMNVSTLELGDSALYLCANSYSGELFFGEGSRLTVL.

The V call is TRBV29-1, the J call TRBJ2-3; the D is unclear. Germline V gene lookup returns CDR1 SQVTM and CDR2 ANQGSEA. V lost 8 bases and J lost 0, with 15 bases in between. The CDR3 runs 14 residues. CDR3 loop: CSSVPTTSTDTQYF. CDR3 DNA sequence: TGCAGCTCTGTTCCGACGACAAGCACAGATACGCAGTATTTT.

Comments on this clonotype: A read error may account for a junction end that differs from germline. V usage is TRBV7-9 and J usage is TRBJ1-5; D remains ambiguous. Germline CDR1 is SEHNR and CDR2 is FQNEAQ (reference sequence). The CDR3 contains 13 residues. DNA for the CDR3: TGTGCCAGCAGCCGGAATGGTAATCTGCCCCAGCATTTT. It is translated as CASSRNGNLPQHF.

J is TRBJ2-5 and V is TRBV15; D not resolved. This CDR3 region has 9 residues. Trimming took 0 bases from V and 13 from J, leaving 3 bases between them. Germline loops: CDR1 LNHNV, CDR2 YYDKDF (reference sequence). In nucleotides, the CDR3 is TGTGCCACCAGCAGAGATCGGTACTTC. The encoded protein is CATSRDRYF. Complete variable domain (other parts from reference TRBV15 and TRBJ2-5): DAMVIQNPRYQVTQFGKPVTLSCSQTLNHNVMYWYQQKSSQAPKLLFHYYDKDFNNEADTPDNFQSRRPNTSFCFLDIRSPGLGDTAMYLCATSRDRYFGPGTRLLVL.

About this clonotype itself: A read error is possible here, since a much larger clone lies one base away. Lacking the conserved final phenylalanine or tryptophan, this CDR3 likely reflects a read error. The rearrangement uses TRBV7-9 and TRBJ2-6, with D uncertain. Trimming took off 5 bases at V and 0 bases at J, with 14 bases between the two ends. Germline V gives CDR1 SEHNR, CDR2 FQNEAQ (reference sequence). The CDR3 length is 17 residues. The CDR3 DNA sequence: TGTGCCAGCAGCCAGTTCATCTTGCGCTCTGGGGCCAACGTCCTGACTCTC. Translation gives CASSQFILRSGANVLTL.

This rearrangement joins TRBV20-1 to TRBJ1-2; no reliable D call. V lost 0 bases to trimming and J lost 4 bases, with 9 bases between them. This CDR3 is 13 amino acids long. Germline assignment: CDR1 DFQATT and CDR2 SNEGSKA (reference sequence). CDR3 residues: CSARDPQVYGYTF. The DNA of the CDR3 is TGCAGTGCTAGAGATCCCCAGGTCTATGGCTACACCTTC.

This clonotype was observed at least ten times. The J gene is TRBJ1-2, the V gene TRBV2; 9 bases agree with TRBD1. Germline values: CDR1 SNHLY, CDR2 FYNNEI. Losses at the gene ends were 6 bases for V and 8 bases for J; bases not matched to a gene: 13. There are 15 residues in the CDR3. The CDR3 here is CASRPGQGVLGGYTF. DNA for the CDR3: TGTGCCAGCAGACCGGGACAGGGAGTTCTGGGGGGCTACACCTTC.

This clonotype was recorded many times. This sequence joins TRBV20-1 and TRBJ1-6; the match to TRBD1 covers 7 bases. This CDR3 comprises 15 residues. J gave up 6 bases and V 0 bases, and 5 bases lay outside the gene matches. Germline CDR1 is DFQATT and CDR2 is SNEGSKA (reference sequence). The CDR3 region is CSAREAGGPNSPLHF. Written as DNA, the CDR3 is TGCAGTGCTAGAGAGGCAGGGGGGCCTAATTCACCCCTCCACTTT.

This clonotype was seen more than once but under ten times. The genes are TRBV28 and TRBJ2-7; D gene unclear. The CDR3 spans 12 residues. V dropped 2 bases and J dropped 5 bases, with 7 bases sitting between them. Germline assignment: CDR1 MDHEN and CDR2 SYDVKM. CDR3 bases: TGTGCCAGCAGTTTAACATGGGACGAGCAGTACTTC. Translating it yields CASSLTWDEQYF.

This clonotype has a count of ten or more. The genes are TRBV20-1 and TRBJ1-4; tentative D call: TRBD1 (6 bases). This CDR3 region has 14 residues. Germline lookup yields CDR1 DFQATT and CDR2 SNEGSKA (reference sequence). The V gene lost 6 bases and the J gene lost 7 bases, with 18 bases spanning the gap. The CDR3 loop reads CSAHPTGLGEKLFF. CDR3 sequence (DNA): TGCAGTGCCCATCCAACAGGGTTAGGTGAAAAACTGTTTTTT.

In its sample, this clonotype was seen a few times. The CDR3 here is CASSQDIRAGSAEQYF. In nucleotides, the CDR3 is TGTGCCAGCAGCCAAGATATTCGGGCCGGCTCGGCCGAGCAGTACTTC. J is TRBJ2-7 and V is TRBV3-1; D is undetermined. Deletions cut 0 bases from V and 6 bases from J, with 18 bases between. The V gene's germline CDR1 is LGHDT and CDR2 YNNKEL (reference sequence). This CDR3 region has 16 residues.

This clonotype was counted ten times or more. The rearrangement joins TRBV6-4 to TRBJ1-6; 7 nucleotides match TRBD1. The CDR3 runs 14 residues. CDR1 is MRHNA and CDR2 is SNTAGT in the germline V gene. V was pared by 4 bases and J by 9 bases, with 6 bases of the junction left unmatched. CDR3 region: CASSVGTDGSPLHF. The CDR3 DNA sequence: TGTGCCAGCAGTGTTGGGACAGATGGTTCACCCCTCCACTTT.